This T cell receptor (beta chain) was recovered during a study of blood T cell dynamics during melanoma immunotherapy. General study results and limits: Cell-free DNA CDR3 sequences most resembled the immune-effector CD8+ subset, which was also most clonal.

With V trimmed by 6 bases and J by 8 bases, 16 bases remained unmatched. The CDR3 is 16 residues long. Germline-derived CDR1 and CDR2 are SGHDT and YYEEEE. Some clones are missing from TCRdb's copy, which holds only in-frame ones; the method was immunoSEQ multiplex PCR. The sample gives about 550 clones, about 80% of which show up once; about 11% is in the top ten. Time point denoted: pre-treatment baseline. Memory T cells counted as immune-effector cells when CD3+ CD4- CD8+ CD45RA- CD45RO-high CD27- CCR7-. Remarks on this clone: Its antigen is unknown.

The sequence was collected from a human donor with melanoma. This chain links TRBV5-6 with TRBJ1-4, with 7 bases that match TRBD1. Sequencing was performed on CD8+ T cells from blood, taken from a patient treated with checkpoint blockade. The DNA for the CDR3 is TGTGCCAGCACCCTGAAGGGGGGGACAGAACGAGAAAAACTGTTTTTT. It is translated as CASTLKGGTEREKLFF.